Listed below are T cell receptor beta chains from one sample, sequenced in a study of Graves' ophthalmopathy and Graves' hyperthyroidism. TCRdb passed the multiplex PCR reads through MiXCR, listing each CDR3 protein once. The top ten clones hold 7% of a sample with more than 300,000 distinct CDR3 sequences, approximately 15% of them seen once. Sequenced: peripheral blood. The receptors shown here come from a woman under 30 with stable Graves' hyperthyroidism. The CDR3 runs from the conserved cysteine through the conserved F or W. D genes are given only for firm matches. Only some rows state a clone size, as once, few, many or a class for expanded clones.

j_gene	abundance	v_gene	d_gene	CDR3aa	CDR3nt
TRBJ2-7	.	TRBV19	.	CASSWRQAYEQYF	TGTGCCAGTAGTTGGAGGCAGGCCTACGAGCAGTACTTC
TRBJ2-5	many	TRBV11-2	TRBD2	CASSLTSGRETQYF	TGTGCCAGCAGCTTAACTAGCGGAAGGGAGACCCAGTACTTC
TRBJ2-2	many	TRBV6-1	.	CASSRTGLNTGELFF	TGTGCCAGCAGTCGAACAGGGCTGAACACCGGGGAGCTGTTTTTT
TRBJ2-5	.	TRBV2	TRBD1	CASSAGQGEETQYF	TGTGCCAGCAGTGCGGGACAGGGGGAAGAGACCCAGTACTTC
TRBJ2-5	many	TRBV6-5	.	CASSPRGQKETQYF	TGTGCCAGCAGTCCCCGCGGACAGAAAGAGACCCAGTACTTC
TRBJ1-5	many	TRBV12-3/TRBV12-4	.	CASSQRPPFQPQHF	TGTGCCAGCAGCCAACGACCGCCGTTTCAGCCCCAGCATTTT
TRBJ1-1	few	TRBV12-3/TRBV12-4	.	CASSFILNTTEAFF	TGTGCCAGCAGTTTTATCCTGAACACTACTGAAGCTTTCTTT
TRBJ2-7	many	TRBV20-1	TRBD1	CSARDGTGSSYEQYF	TGCAGTGCTAGAGATGGGACAGGCAGCTCCTACGAGCAGTACTTC
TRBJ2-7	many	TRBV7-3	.	CASSSDSLSYEQYF	TGTGCCAGCAGCTCGGACAGCCTCTCCTACGAGCAGTACTTC
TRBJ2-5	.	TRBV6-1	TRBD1	CASKDRGKETQYF	TGTGCCAGCAAGGACAGGGGTAAAGAGACCCAGTACTTC
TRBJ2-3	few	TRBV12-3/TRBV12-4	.	CASSLRADTLMQYF	TGTGCCAGCAGTTTAAGGGCAGACACGCTAATGCAGTATTTT
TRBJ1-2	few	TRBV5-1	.	CASSLATDSNYGYTF	TGCGCCAGCAGCTTGGCGACGGATTCTAACTATGGCTACACCTTC
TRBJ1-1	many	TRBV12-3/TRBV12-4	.	CASTLGPGYEAFF	TGTGCCAGCACCCTGGGTCCCGGCTATGAAGCTTTCTTT
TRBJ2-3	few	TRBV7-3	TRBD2	CASSVGTRGDTQYF	TGTGCCAGCAGCGTGGGGACTAGGGGGGATACGCAGTATTTT
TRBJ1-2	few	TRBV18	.	CASSPAAPSSYTF	TGTGCCAGCTCACCGGCGGCACCCTCAAGCTACACCTTC
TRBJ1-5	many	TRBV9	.	CASSERGYSNQPQHF	TGTGCCAGCAGCGAAAGAGGTTATAGCAATCAGCCCCAGCATTTT
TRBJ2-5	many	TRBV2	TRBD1	CASSDRGRLAETQYF	TGTGCCAGCAGTGACAGGGGGCGCCTGGCAGAGACCCAGTACTTC
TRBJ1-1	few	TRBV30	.	CALIWGVDTEAFF	TGTGCCCTAATCTGGGGGGTGGACACTGAAGCTTTCTTT